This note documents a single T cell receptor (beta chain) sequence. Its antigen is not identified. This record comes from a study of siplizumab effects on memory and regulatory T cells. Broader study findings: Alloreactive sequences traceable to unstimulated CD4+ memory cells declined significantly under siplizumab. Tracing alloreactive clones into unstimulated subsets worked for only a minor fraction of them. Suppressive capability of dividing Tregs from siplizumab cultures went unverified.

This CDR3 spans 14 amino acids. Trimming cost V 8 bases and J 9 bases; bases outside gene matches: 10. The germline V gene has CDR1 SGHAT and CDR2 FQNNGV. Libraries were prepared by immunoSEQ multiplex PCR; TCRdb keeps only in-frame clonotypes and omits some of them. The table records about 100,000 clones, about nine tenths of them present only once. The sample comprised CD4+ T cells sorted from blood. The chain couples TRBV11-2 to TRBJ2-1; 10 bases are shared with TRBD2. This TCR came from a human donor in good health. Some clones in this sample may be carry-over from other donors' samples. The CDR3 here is CASFPSGRYSEQFF. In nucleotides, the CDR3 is TGTGCCAGCTTTCCTAGCGGGAGATATAGTGAGCAGTTCTTC.